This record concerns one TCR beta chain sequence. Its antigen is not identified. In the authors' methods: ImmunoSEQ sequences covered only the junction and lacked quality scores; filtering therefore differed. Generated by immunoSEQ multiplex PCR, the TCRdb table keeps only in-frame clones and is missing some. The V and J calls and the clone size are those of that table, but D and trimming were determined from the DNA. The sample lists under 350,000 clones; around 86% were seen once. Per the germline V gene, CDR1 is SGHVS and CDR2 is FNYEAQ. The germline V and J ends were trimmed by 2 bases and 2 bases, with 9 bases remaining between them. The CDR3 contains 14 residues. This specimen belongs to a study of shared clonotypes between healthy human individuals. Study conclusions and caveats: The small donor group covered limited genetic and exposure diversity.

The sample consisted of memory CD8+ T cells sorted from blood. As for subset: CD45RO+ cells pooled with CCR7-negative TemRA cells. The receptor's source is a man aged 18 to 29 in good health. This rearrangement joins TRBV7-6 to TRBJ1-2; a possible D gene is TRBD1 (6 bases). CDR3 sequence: CASSLTGTNYGYTF. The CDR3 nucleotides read TGTGCCAGCAGCTTAACAGGGACGAACTATGGCTACACCTTC.